These 14 T cell receptor beta chains were sequenced from one sample in a study of human T cells and chemical hapten exposure. Stated time point: healthy volunteer bleed at 2 weeks. Unfractionated whole blood yielded the extracted total RNA. TCRdb re-analysed the RACE reads in MiXCR, keeping a single row per CDR3 protein. Of roughly 100,000 distinct CDR3 sequences listed, approximately 8.2% are singletons. Sample: whole blood. The source of these receptors is a female donor in good health. Some clones in this sample may be carry-over from other donors' samples.

Many counts were recorded for this clonotype. The chain has TRBV24-1 and TRBJ1-1, with D perhaps TRBD1 (6 bases). In germline, CDR1 is KGHDR, CDR2 SFDVKD. CDR3 length: 13 residues. Trimming removed 1 base at V and 5 bases at J, with 7 bases between. The CDR3, as DNA: TGTGCCACCAGTGATTTTCAGGGGACTGAAGCTTTCTTT. This encodes CATSDFQGTEAFF.

This clonotype was counted a few times. V is TRBV6-2 or TRBV6-3 and J is TRBJ2-3, with D possibly being TRBD2 (5 bases). This CDR3 comprises 16 residues. V lost 0 bases to trimming and J lost 1 base, with 11 bases between them. Germline CDR1 reads MNHEY; CDR2 reads SVGEGT. CDR3 amino acids: CASSYSLAAGTDTQYF. CDR3 nucleotides: TGTGCCAGCAGTTACTCTCTAGCAGCCGGCACAGATACGCAGTATTTT.

In its sample, this clonotype was seen a few times. V usage is TRBV21-1 and J usage is TRBJ1-3; the tabulated D call, TRBD1, remains unverified against the DNA. TRBV21-1 is described as a pseudogene. CDR3 length equals 15 residues. The CDR3 nucleotides read TGTGCCAGCAGCAAAGTCGGGGGGACTGGAAACACCATATATTTT. Translating gives CASSKVGGTGNTIYF.

The rearrangement uses TRBV7-6 and TRBJ1-2, with TRBD1 as a possible D gene (6 bases). The V gene's germline CDR1 is SGHVS and CDR2 FNYEAQ. V lost 5 bases to trimming and J lost 4 bases, with 17 bases between them. This CDR3 comprises 15 residues. CDR3 residues: CASSQDRTGIYGYTF. CDR3 nucleotide sequence: TGTGCCAGCAGCCAAGACAGGACGGGTATCTATGGCTACACCTTC.

At least ten counts were recorded for this clonotype. The V gene is TRBV18, the J gene TRBJ2-5; D remains unclear. The CDR3 consists of 13 residues. Germline CDR1 and CDR2: KGHSH and LQKENI. Trimming took 6 bases from V and 3 from J, leaving 11 bases between them. The CDR3 nucleotides are TGTGCCAGCTCCCCCGCAGGCGAAGAGACCCAGTACTTC. Protein product: CASSPAGEETQYF.

This clonotype has a count of ten or more. The V call is TRBV21-1, the J call TRBJ2-5. TRBV21-1 is recorded as a pseudogene. This CDR3 has 15 residues. The CDR3 DNA reads as TGTGCCAGCAGCAAAGGATCGAAGAGGTCGGAGACCCAGTACTTC. It yields the protein CASSKGSKRSETQYF.

Turning to this clonotype: This clone may be a read error of a much larger clone one base away. The chain recombines TRBV6-6 with TRBJ2-1, with 10 bases that match TRBD2. Germline V gene lookup returns CDR1 MNHNY and CDR2 SVGAGI (reference sequence). The CDR3 runs to 14 residues. CDR3 amino acids: CASRGASGSDEQSF. The CDR3 bases are TGTGCCAGCAGGGGCGCTAGCGGGAGTGATGAGCAGTCCTTC.

The J gene is TRBJ2-1, the V gene TRBV9; 7 bases are shared with TRBD1. The V segment lost 4 bases and the J segment 0 bases; nucleotides outside the gene matches: 7. Germline loops: CDR1 SGDLS, CDR2 YYNGEE. The CDR3 contains 16 residues. CDR3 sequence (DNA): TGTGCCAGCAGCATATCGGGACAGAGCTCCTACAATGAGCAGTTCTTC. It specifies CASSISGQSSYNEQFF.

This clonotype was seen many times. The rearrangement joins TRBV24-1 to TRBJ2-1; 7 nucleotides align to TRBD1. This CDR3 is built from 14 residues. V lost 3 bases and J lost 9; bases outside the gene matches: 7. The germline V gene encodes CDR1 KGHDR and CDR2 SFDVKD. The CDR3 DNA reads TGTGCCACCAGTGATCCAGACAGGGCGGGTGAGCAGTTCTTC. This sequence encodes CATSDPDRAGEQFF.

This clonotype was counted many times. This chain links TRBV7-2 with TRBJ2-7; D might be TRBD2 (6 bases). The CDR3 runs 14 residues. Germline values: CDR1 SGHTA, CDR2 FQGNSA. V lost 4 bases and J lost 1, with 11 bases in between. The CDR3 is CASSSGTVSYEQYF. In DNA form, the CDR3 reads TGTGCCAGCAGCTCCGGGACTGTTTCCTACGAGCAGTACTTC.

This clonotype was counted a single time. The chain joins TRBV19 to TRBJ2-7; D is possibly TRBD2 (5 bases). Germline values: CDR1 LNHDA, CDR2 SQIVND (reference sequence). This CDR3 spans 18 amino acids. V lost 4 bases and J 0 bases, leaving 22 bases between the germline ends. The CDR3 is CASSTIGPPSRSSYEQYF. The CDR3 DNA is TGTGCCAGTAGTACAATCGGCCCCCCTAGCAGAAGCTCCTACGAGCAGTACTTC.

The sample holds many counts of this clonotype. The V and J genes are TRBV29-1 and TRBJ2-1; the match to TRBD1 covers 12 bases. The CDR3 has 14 residues. Per germline, CDR1 SQVTM and CDR2 ANQGSEA. V lost 6 bases, J lost 7 bases, and 7 bases stayed unmatched. As DNA, the CDR3 is TGCAGCGTGGAGGGACAGGGGGCAGATAATGAGCAGTTCTTC. It encodes CSVEGQGADNEQFF.

V gene TRBV18 combines with J gene TRBJ2-6; D is perhaps TRBD2 (5 bases). V was shortened by 2 bases and J by 0 bases, with 8 bases between the two germline ends. Germline V gene sequence: CDR1 KGHSH, CDR2 LQKENI. CDR3 length: 16 amino acids. CDR3 coding DNA: TGTGCCAGCTCACCATCGGGGAGCTCTGGGGCCAACGTCCTGACTTTC. It yields the protein CASSPSGSSGANVLTF.

This clonotype came up many times. J is TRBJ2-7 and V is TRBV24-1, with 10 bases identical to TRBD2. Germline V CDR1 and CDR2: KGHDR, SFDVKD. The CDR3 covers 14 residues. V lost 6 bases, J lost 2 bases, and 3 bases stayed unmatched. The CDR3 region is CATSMSGRAYEQYF. The CDR3, as DNA: TGTGCCACCAGTATGAGCGGGAGGGCCTACGAGCAGTACTTC.